This T cell receptor beta chain was captured in a study of CD8 T cell repertoires and HIV-1 epitope variants. Background on the study: T cells were stimulated with Twenty-five Gag and Nef peptides separately. The study, taken as a whole, reports: Of 9 or 10 antigen-specific beta clonotypes, more than five appeared to cross-react with escape variants.

Germline values: CDR1 MNHEY, CDR2 SVGAGI. Trimming cost V 5 bases and J 2 bases, with 16 bases left between them. There are 15 residues in the CDR3. Using immunoSEQ multiplex PCR, the repertoire was profiled, and TCRdb retains in-frame clones only, with some absent. The sample contains 90,000 or so clones, 74% of which appear only once. As concerns this clone: Its antigen is unidentified.

This TCR was recovered from a male donor with HIV. This sequence joins TRBV6-5 and TRBJ2-7, with D possibly being TRBD1 (6 bases). The sample consisted of uncultured baseline CD8+ T cells from peripheral blood mononuclear cells (PBMCs). The CDR3 DNA is TGTGCCAGCAGTCCCTCGACAGGTTTTACCTACGAGCAGTACTTC. It translates to CASSPSTGFTYEQYF.